Listed here are 25 T cell receptor beta chains from one sample, sequenced in a study of T cell responses to AZD1222 COVID-19 vaccine. Sequencing was performed with immunoSEQ multiplex PCR; in TCRdb, only in-frame clones are kept and a portion is missing. Of 86,000 or so clones listed, about nine tenths were seen once; the top ten hold more than 9%. This material consisted of peripheral blood, taken 28 days after the second AZD1222 dose. The receptors here all came from an adult who received the AZD1222 COVID-19 vaccine.

The rearrangement uses TRBV7-8 and TRBJ1-2, with TRBD1 matching over 7 bases. There are 15 residues in the CDR3. In germline, CDR1 is SGHVS, CDR2 FQNEAQ. Trimming cost V 5 bases and J 4 bases; bases outside gene matches: 10. CDR3 sequence reads: CASSHRDSSIYGYTF. The CDR3 bases are TGTGCCAGCAGCCACCGGGACAGCTCAATCTATGGCTACACCTTC.

The chain carries TRBV25-1 and TRBJ1-1; 9 nucleotides line up with TRBD1. CDR1 and CDR2 from the germline V gene are MGHDK and SYGVNS. V gave up 4 bases and J gave up 4 bases; unmatched junction bases: 4. The CDR3 loop spans 14 amino acids. CDR3 in amino acids: CASSAETGGTEAFF. CDR3 DNA sequence: TGTGCCAGCAGTGCCGAGACAGGGGGCACTGAAGCTTTCTTT. Drawing the rest from reference TRBV25-1 and TRBJ1-1, the complete variable domain is EADIYQTPRYLVIGTGKKITLECSQTMGHDKMYWYQQDPGMELHLIHYSYGVNSTEKGDLSSESTVSRIRTEHFPLTLESARPSHTSQYLCASSAETGGTEAFFGQGTRLTVV.

The chain employs TRBV6-5 and TRBJ1-1; the match to TRBD1 covers 8 bases. The CDR3 spans 15 residues. The V and J ends lost 4 bases and 4 bases, in that order; junction bases with no gene match: 8. Germline V CDR1 and CDR2: MNHEY, SVGAGI. The CDR3 loop reads CASSSPGQVVTEAFF. The CDR3 nucleotides are TGTGCCAGCAGTTCACCGGGACAGGTGGTCACTGAAGCTTTCTTT.

This clone was seen once. The rearrangement uses TRBV6-5 and TRBJ1-4; D gene uncertain. The CDR3 loop spans 12 amino acids. The germline gives CDR1 MNHEY, CDR2 SVGAGI. Between the trimmed V and J ends, which lost 5 bases and 6 bases, there was a span of 7 bases. The CDR3 region has the DNA TGTGCCAGCAGTACTCTCCATGAAAAACTGTTTTTT. It is translated as CASSTLHEKLFF.

The chain uses TRBV29-1 and TRBJ1-5; D call uncertain. Trimming pared 6 bases from V and 1 base from J, leaving 10 bases between. The CDR3 extends over 13 amino acids. Germline CDR1 is SQVTM and CDR2 is ANQGSEA. CDR3 sequence: CSVIAGSNQPQHF. The CDR3 DNA is TGCAGCGTCATAGCCGGAAGCAATCAGCCCCAGCATTTT.

This chain uses TRBV29-1 with TRBJ2-3; 12 bases align to TRBD2. Trimming cost V 7 bases and J 6 bases; bases outside gene matches: 5. The CDR3 contains 13 residues. Germline CDR1 is SQVTM and CDR2 is ANQGSEA. The CDR3 DNA sequence: TGCAGCGCTAGCGGGAGGGCAGTGGATACGCAGTATTTT. This codes for CSASGRAVDTQYF.

The rearrangement joins TRBV5-4 to TRBJ2-3; 8 bases line up with TRBD1. The CDR3 is 15 amino acids. V gave up 4 bases and J gave up 3 bases; unmatched junction bases: 7. The germline V gene encodes CDR1 SGHNT and CDR2 YYREEE (reference sequence). CDR3 in amino acids: CASSHPGQETDTQYF. CDR3 nucleotides: TGTGCCAGCAGCCATCCGGGACAGGAGACAGATACGCAGTATTTT.

The table lists this clone with a count of one. This sequence joins TRBV5-1 and TRBJ2-3; D gene ambiguous. The CDR3 extends over 14 amino acids. Trimming removed 4 bases from V and 6 bases from J, with 15 bases in between. CDR1 SGHRS and CDR2 YFSETQ come from the germline V gene. CDR3 amino acids: CASSLPTIGDTQYF. DNA of the CDR3: TGCGCCAGCAGCCTTCCCACGATTGGTGATACGCAGTATTTT.

This clone was observed a single time. V and J are TRBV12-3 or TRBV12-4 and TRBJ1-2; the D gene is possibly TRBD1 (5 bases). The CDR3 is made up of 13 amino acids. With 7 bases removed from V and 5 bases from J, the gap between germline ends came to 14 bases. CDR3 loop: CASTPGRNYGYTF. As DNA, the CDR3 is TGTGCCAGCACTCCAGGGAGGAATTATGGCTACACCTTC.

This chain connects TRBV7-2 to TRBJ1-2; 7 nucleotides agree with TRBD1. Per the germline V gene, CDR1 is SGHTA and CDR2 is FQGNSA. The ends lost 1 base at V and 2 bases at J; junction bases unmatched: 1. This CDR3 has 14 residues. CDR3 protein: CASSLGGQNYGYTF. The CDR3 bases are TGTGCCAGCAGCTTAGGGGGACAGAACTATGGCTACACCTTC.

The rearrangement joins TRBV2 to TRBJ2-3, with 9 bases fitting TRBD1. The germline gives CDR1 SNHLY, CDR2 FYNNEI. CDR3 length: 17 amino acids. V gave up 7 bases and J gave up 0 bases; unmatched junction bases: 11. This CDR3 reads CASKRTGVMSSTDTQYF. The CDR3 DNA reads TGTGCCAGCAAGAGGACAGGGGTTATGTCTAGCACAGATACGCAGTATTTT.

The chain recombines TRBV11-2 with TRBJ2-7; D remains unclear. CDR1 SGHAT and CDR2 FQNNGV come from the germline V gene. Trimming shortened V by 3 bases and J by 0 bases, and 9 bases separated the two germline ends. The CDR3 sequence is 14 residues long. CDR3 sequence (DNA): TGTGCCAGCAGCTTGGAACCGATCTCCTACGAGCAGTACTTC. This codes for CASSLEPISYEQYF.

The rearrangement uses TRBV4-1 and TRBJ1-2; D not certain. The CDR3 totals 15 residues. Germline CDR1 MGHRA, CDR2 YSYEKL. V was cut by 1 base and J by 8 bases, with 17 bases left in between. CDR3 DNA: TGCGCCAGCAGCCAAGGACCCGATAAAACATGGGGCTACACCTTC. It translates to CASSQGPDKTWGYTF.

CDR3 sequence (DNA): TGTGCCAGCAGTTTCCGACTAGTCGGCTCTTACAATGAGCAGTTCTTC. Amino acids: CASSFRLVGSYNEQFF. V is TRBV27 and J is TRBJ2-1; D may be TRBD2 (6 bases). Germline CDR1 reads MNHEY; CDR2 reads SMNVEV (reference sequence). The CDR3 extends over 16 amino acids. Deletions cut 3 bases from V and 4 bases from J, with 16 bases between.

The rearrangement joins TRBV28 to TRBJ1-4; D may be TRBD1 (6 bases). The V and J ends lost 10 bases and 11 bases respectively, with 23 bases between them. The CDR3 is 14 residues long. Germline CDR1 MDHEN, CDR2 SYDVKM. CDR3 nucleotides: TGTGCCACCGCCACGGGGGGACAACGAGATAAACTGTTTTTT. Protein sequence: CATATGGQRDKLFF.

V is TRBV19 and J is TRBJ2-3; perhaps TRBD2 as D (5 bases). CDR3 size: 14 residues. Trimming pared 7 bases from V and 5 bases from J, leaving 16 bases between. Germline CDR1 reads LNHDA; CDR2 reads SQIVND (reference sequence). CDR3 coding DNA: TGTGCCAGTACTCCCCTTGAGGGCGGAGATACGCAGTATTTT. Translating it yields CASTPLEGGDTQYF. Looking up the rest from reference TRBV19 and TRBJ2-3 gives the full variable domain: DGGITQSPKYLFRKEGQNVTLSCEQNLNHDAMYWYRQDPGQGLRLIYYSQIVNDFQKGDIAEGYSVSREKKESFPLTVTSAQKNPTAFYLCASTPLEGGDTQYFGPGTRLTVL.

The chain couples TRBV19 to TRBJ1-2, with TRBD1 identical over 11 bases. After removal of 4 bases from V and 6 bases from J, the junction contained 4 bases not matched to a gene. Germline V gene data show CDR1 as LNHDA and CDR2 as SQIVND (reference sequence). The CDR3 is made up of 14 amino acids. DNA of the CDR3: TGTGCCAGTAGTACCGGGACAGGGGGGAATGGCTACACCTTC. Translation: CASSTGTGGNGYTF.

V usage is TRBV2 and J usage is TRBJ1-5; D call uncertain. Germline V gene lookup returns CDR1 SNHLY and CDR2 FYNNEI. This CDR3 is 14 amino acids long. With 3 bases removed from V and 6 bases from J, the gap between germline ends came to 12 bases. The CDR3 spells CASSDTSEVQPQHF. In DNA, the CDR3 is TGTGCCAGCAGTGACACGTCAGAAGTTCAGCCCCAGCATTTT.

V gene TRBV19 combines with J gene TRBJ2-7; 7 bases align to TRBD1. Trimming cost V 3 bases and J 1 base; bases outside gene matches: 6. The germline V gene encodes CDR1 LNHDA and CDR2 SQIVND (reference sequence). This CDR3 region has 15 residues. CDR3 protein: CASSIWDSISYEQYF. DNA of the CDR3: TGTGCCAGTAGTATCTGGGACAGCATATCCTACGAGCAGTACTTC.

The rearrangement links TRBV7-2 to TRBJ1-2; D might be TRBD1 (6 bases). Between the trimmed V and J ends, which lost 5 bases and 3 bases, there was a span of 22 bases. Germline CDR1 reads SGHTA; CDR2 reads FQGNSA. This CDR3 has 17 residues. CDR3 protein: CASSPADRASGDYGYTF. CDR3 coding DNA: TGTGCCAGCAGCCCAGCGGACAGAGCGTCTGGGGACTATGGCTACACCTTC.

This clone was seen more than once but under ten times. This chain joins TRBV6-2 or TRBV6-3 and TRBJ2-2; unclear D gene. CDR3 length: 13 amino acids. The germline V and J ends were trimmed by 6 bases and 7 bases, with 12 bases remaining between them. Germline CDR1 reads MNHEY; CDR2 reads SVGEGT. CDR3 amino acids: CASSITGIGELFF. CDR3 nucleotides: TGTGCCAGCAGCATAACGGGCATCGGGGAGCTGTTTTTT.

V usage is TRBV24-1 and J usage is TRBJ2-2; 11 bases align to TRBD1. The CDR3 runs to 16 residues. With 9 bases clipped from V and 3 bases from J, the junction kept 8 bases outside the gene matches. Germline V gene data show CDR1 as KGHDR and CDR2 as SFDVKD. The CDR3 DNA reads TGTGCCACCCGAATTTGGGACAGGGGGGACACCGGGGAGCTGTTTTTT. Its protein is CATRIWDRGDTGELFF.

This rearrangement joins TRBV7-8 to TRBJ1-2; D is perhaps TRBD1 (6 bases). Trimming pared 5 bases from V and 4 bases from J, leaving 11 bases between. CDR3 length: 13 amino acids. From germline, CDR1 is SGHVS and CDR2 FQNEAQ. The DNA for the CDR3 is TGTGCCAGCAGCGTAGGGGGGTCCTATGGCTACACCTTC. Residues: CASSVGGSYGYTF.

V gene TRBV21-1 combines with J gene TRBJ2-7. TRBV21-1 is labeled a pseudogene. The CDR3 runs 12 residues. CDR3 protein: CASLGENYEQYF. DNA for the CDR3: TGTGCCAGCTTGGGGGAGAACTACGAGCAGTACTTC.

The chain has TRBV9 and TRBJ2-5, with TRBD1 matching 8 bases. Germline V lookup: CDR1 SGDLS, CDR2 YYNGEE. V shed 0 bases, J shed 0 bases, and the junction held 13 bases outside the gene matches. The length of the CDR3 is 19 residues. The CDR3 spells CASSVATQGTGSYQETQYF. CDR3 bases: TGTGCCAGCAGCGTAGCTACTCAGGGGACAGGATCGTACCAAGAGACCCAGTACTTC.